This TCR beta chain comes out of a study of shared clonotypes between healthy human individuals. Study as a whole: The study used three CD4 naive, three CD4 memory, two CD8 naive and one CD8 memory plate per donor.

This clone is a singleton in its sample. As yet, its antigen is unknown. The protocol was immunoSEQ multiplex PCR, while the TCRdb copy is restricted to in-frame clones and leaves out a portion. The table includes about 2 million clones, 85% to 95% detected once. Whole-study findings and limits: The sharing of 4.5% to 5% of naive CD4 clonotypes was seen across a handful of donors. Non-shared clonotypes were found to have lower generation probabilities than the clonotypes that were shared by all four of the sorted-subset donors.

This CDR3 comprises 11 residues. CDR1 and CDR2 (germline): GTSNPN, SVGIG (reference sequence). Trimming removed 7 bases from V and 4 bases from J, with 9 bases in between. Sequenced material: naive CD4+ T cells sorted from blood. Sample subset: CD45RA+ positively selected. The chain is built from TRBV30 and TRBJ2-3, with D perhaps TRBD1 (6 bases). The TCR sequence derives from a man aged 18 to 30 in good health. CDR3 nucleotide sequence: TGTGCCTTCTCAGGGGCAGATACGCAGTATTTT. Amino acids: CAFSGADTQYF.